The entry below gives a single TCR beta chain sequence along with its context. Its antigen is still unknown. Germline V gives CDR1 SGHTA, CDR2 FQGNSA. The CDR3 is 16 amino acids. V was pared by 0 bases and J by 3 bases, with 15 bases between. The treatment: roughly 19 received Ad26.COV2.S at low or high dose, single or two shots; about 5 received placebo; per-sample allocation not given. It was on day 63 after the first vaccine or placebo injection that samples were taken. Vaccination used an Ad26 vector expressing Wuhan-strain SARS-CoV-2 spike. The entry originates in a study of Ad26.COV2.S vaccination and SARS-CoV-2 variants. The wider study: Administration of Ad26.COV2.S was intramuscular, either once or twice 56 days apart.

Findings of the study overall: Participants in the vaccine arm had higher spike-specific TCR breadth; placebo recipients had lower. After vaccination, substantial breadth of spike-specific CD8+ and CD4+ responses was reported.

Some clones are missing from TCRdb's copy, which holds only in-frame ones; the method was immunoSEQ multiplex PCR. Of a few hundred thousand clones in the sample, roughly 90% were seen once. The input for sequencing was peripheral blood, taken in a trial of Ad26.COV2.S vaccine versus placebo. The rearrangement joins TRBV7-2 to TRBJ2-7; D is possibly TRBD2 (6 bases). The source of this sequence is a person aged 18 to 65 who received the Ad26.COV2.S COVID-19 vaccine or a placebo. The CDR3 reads CASSLAGGSLNYEQYF. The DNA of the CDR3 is TGTGCCAGCAGCTTAGCGGGAGGATCTCTTAACTACGAGCAGTACTTC. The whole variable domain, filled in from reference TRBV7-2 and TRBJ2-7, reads GAGVSQSPSNKVTEKGKDVELRCDPISGHTALYWYRQSLGQGLEFLIYFQGNSAPDKSGLPSDRFSAERTGGSVSTLTIQRTQQEDSAVYLCASSLAGGSLNYEQYFGPGTRLTVT.